The 18 T cell receptor beta chains reported below all come from one sample, sequenced in a study of cytomegalovirus exposure and HLA in healthy donors. 60 Vbeta and 13 Jbeta primers were used in PCR. The data were produced by immunoSEQ multiplex PCR, yet TCRdb's version contains in-frame clones alone and is incomplete. The sample has about 160,000 clones, roughly 88% seen once. Sequencing was carried out using PBMCs. These receptors all stem from a man aged 50 or older in good health and CMV-seropositive.

The chain has TRBV5-1 and TRBJ2-5; 7 nucleotides align to TRBD1. Looked up from germline, CDR1 is SGHRS and CDR2 is YFSETQ. J gave up 3 bases and V 3 bases, and 5 bases lay outside the gene matches. CDR3 size: 14 residues. CDR3 DNA sequence: TGCGCCAGCAGCTCACCGACAGGGAAAGAGACCCAGTACTTC. It is translated as CASSSPTGKETQYF.

The chain couples TRBV7-9 to TRBJ1-1; D is undetermined. V was cut by 4 bases and J by 4 bases, with 7 bases left in between. This CDR3 has 12 residues. Germline lookup yields CDR1 SEHNR and CDR2 FQNEAQ (reference sequence). CDR3 protein: CASSSRVTEAFF. The CDR3 bases are TGTGCCAGCAGCTCTCGGGTCACTGAAGCTTTCTTT.

The chain combines TRBV11-2 with TRBJ1-5, with 10 bases matching TRBD1. The V gene end was trimmed by 4 bases and the J gene end by 1 base; junction bases not matched to a gene: 10. This CDR3 is 18 amino acids long. Germline V CDR1 and CDR2: SGHAT, FQNNGV. In DNA, the CDR3 is TGTGCCAGCAGCTATTGGACAGGGGGAAAAAGGAGCAATCAGCCCCAGCATTTT. Translation: CASSYWTGGKRSNQPQHF.

The genes are TRBV10-1 and TRBJ1-2; tentatively, D is TRBD1 (5 bases). This CDR3 is built from 13 residues. V was trimmed by 7 bases and J by 8 bases, leaving 17 bases between them. Germline loops: CDR1 WNHNN, CDR2 SYGVQD (reference sequence). CDR3 region: CASTSTGVKGYTF. The CDR3 DNA sequence: TGCGCCAGCACCTCTACGGGGGTGAAGGGCTACACCTTC.

The rearrangement links TRBV9 to TRBJ2-1, with 7 bases aligning to TRBD2. CDR3 length: 14 residues. Germline V gene lookup returns CDR1 SGDLS and CDR2 YYNGEE. The junction had 6 bases not matched to a gene; V was cut back by 2 bases and J by 7 bases. Here the CDR3 reads CASSVGLVRNEQFF. The CDR3 nucleotides are TGTGCCAGCAGCGTCGGACTAGTTCGAAATGAGCAGTTCTTC.

The V and J genes are TRBV7-8 and TRBJ2-2, with D tentatively TRBD1 (6 bases). Trimming removed 5 bases at V and 0 bases at J, with 10 bases between. The CDR3 contains 15 residues. The germline gives CDR1 SGHVS, CDR2 FQNEAQ. CDR3: CASSARTANTGELFF. CDR3 in DNA: TGTGCCAGCAGCGCCAGGACAGCGAACACCGGGGAGCTGTTTTTT.

This clone was picked up one time. This chain connects TRBV7-3 to TRBJ2-7; 7 bases are a match to TRBD1. Trimming at V came to 5 bases and at J to 2 bases, leaving 6 bases not matched to a gene. The CDR3 loop spans 14 amino acids. Per germline, CDR1 SGHTA and CDR2 FQGTGA. CDR3 nucleotide sequence: TGTGCCAGCAGCCCAGCCCAGGGGGCCTACGAGCAGTACTTC. Its translation is CASSPAQGAYEQYF. Based on the CDR3 plus reference TRBV7-3 and TRBJ2-7, the full variable domain is GAGVSQTPSNKVTEKGKYVELRCDPISGHTALYWYRQSLGQGPEFLIYFQGTGAADDSGLPNDRFFAVRPEGSVSTLKIQRTERGDSAVYLCASSPAQGAYEQYFGPGTRLTVT.

This chain uses TRBV28 with TRBJ2-2, with 10 positions matching TRBD1. CDR3 length: 15 amino acids. The V segment lost 7 bases and the J segment 7 bases; nucleotides outside the gene matches: 9. Germline assignment: CDR1 MDHEN and CDR2 SYDVKM. CDR3 DNA: TGTGCCAGCATCCCTAGGGACAGGGGAAACGGGGAGCTGTTTTTT. Translated, it gives CASIPRDRGNGELFF.

This clone was detected a few times. The chain couples TRBV5-1 to TRBJ2-5, with 8 bases matching TRBD1. CDR1 is SGHRS, CDR2 YFSETQ, per germline. The CDR3 spans 17 residues. The V and J ends lost 4 bases and 1 base, in that order; junction bases with no gene match: 12. This CDR3 reads CASSLGQGALIQETQYF. The CDR3 coding sequence is TGCGCCAGCAGCCTGGGGCAGGGGGCCTTAATCCAAGAGACCCAGTACTTC. Combining the CDR3 with reference TRBV5-1 and TRBJ2-5 gives the whole variable domain KAGVTQTPRYLIKTRGQQVTLSCSPISGHRSVSWYQQTPGQGLQFLFEYFSETQRNKGNFPGRFSGRQFSNSRSEMNVSTLELGDSALYLCASSLGQGALIQETQYFGPGTRLLVL.

V is TRBV5-6 and J is TRBJ2-7; 8 bases line up with TRBD2. V lost 4 bases to trimming and J lost 3 bases; unmatched junction nucleotides: 6. Germline CDR1 reads SGHDT; CDR2 reads YYEEEE. The CDR3 has 14 amino acids. CDR3 in DNA: TGTGCCAGCAGCGCGGGACTAGTCGGCTACGAGCAGTACTTC. This translates into CASSAGLVGYEQYF.

V gene TRBV4-1 combines with J gene TRBJ1-4; 7 nucleotides line up with TRBD1. This CDR3 comprises 17 residues. The trim removed 3 bases at V and 0 bases at J, leaving 7 bases unmatched. In germline, CDR1 is MGHRA, CDR2 YSYEKL. This chain's CDR3 is CASSQRGPPPTNEKLFF. In DNA, the CDR3 is TGCGCCAGCAGCCAGAGGGGGCCGCCACCAACTAATGAAAAACTGTTTTTT.

The chain carries TRBV5-1 and TRBJ2-1; 7 nucleotides agree with TRBD1. The CDR3 runs 15 residues. Germline lookup yields CDR1 SGHRS and CDR2 YFSETQ. V lost 5 bases to trimming and J lost 4 bases; unmatched junction nucleotides: 9. The CDR3 nucleotides read TGCGCCAGCAGATCGGGACAGATAATATACAATGAGCAGTTCTTC. Translation: CASRSGQIIYNEQFF.

The chain carries TRBV27 and TRBJ1-5, with 7 bases lining up with TRBD1. This CDR3 has 14 residues. V trimming: 4 bases; J trimming: 4 bases; junction bases outside the gene matches: 4. The germline V gene has CDR1 MNHEY and CDR2 SMNVEV (reference sequence). The CDR3: CASSYDRANQPQHF. Written as DNA, the CDR3 is TGTGCCAGCAGTTACGACAGGGCGAATCAGCCCCAGCATTTT.

This chain uses TRBV7-3 with TRBJ2-1; 13 nucleotides match TRBD2. This CDR3 contains 18 residues. Unmatched junction bases numbered 16, after V lost 4 bases and J lost 10 bases. Germline-derived CDR1 and CDR2 are SGHTA and FQGTGA. The CDR3 spells CASSSQPRTSGGAGEQFF. CDR3 in DNA: TGTGCCAGCAGCTCCCAACCCCGAACTAGCGGGGGGGCCGGGGAGCAGTTCTTC.

A single count supports this clone. The genes are TRBV9 and TRBJ2-3, with D possibly matching TRBD2 (5 bases). The ends were cut back, 4 bases at V and 6 bases at J, with 24 bases in the middle. Germline CDR1 reads SGDLS; CDR2 reads YYNGEE. The CDR3 spans 17 residues. This CDR3 is CASSQLGGLRAPDTQYF. Written as DNA, the CDR3 is TGTGCCAGCAGCCAACTAGGCGGACTCCGGGCGCCGGATACGCAGTATTTT. The full variable domain, rest sourced from reference TRBV9 and TRBJ2-3, is DSGVTQTPKHLITATGQRVTLRCSPRSGDLSVYWYQQSLDQGLQFLIQYYNGEERAKGNILERFSAQQFPDLHSELNLSSLELGDSALYFCASSQLGGLRAPDTQYFGPGTRLTVL.

This chain joins TRBV4-2 and TRBJ1-2, with no clear D. In germline, CDR1 is LGHNA, CDR2 YNFKEQ. The CDR3 contains 11 residues. V lost 5 bases, J lost 6 bases, and 7 bases lay in between. The CDR3 region is CASSFRDGYTF. The CDR3 nucleotides are TGTGCCAGCAGCTTCCGGGATGGCTACACCTTC.

The chain recombines TRBV5-1 with TRBJ1-1, with 8 bases fitting TRBD1. Germline V gene lookup returns CDR1 SGHRS and CDR2 YFSETQ. Trimming cost V 2 bases and J 6 bases; bases outside gene matches: 6. There are 14 residues in the CDR3. Here the CDR3 DNA reads TGCGCCAGCAGCTTCGGCACGACAGGGGCTGAAGCTTTCTTT. Protein product: CASSFGTTGAEAFF.

Written as DNA, the CDR3 is TGTGCCAGCAGCCCAGGGGGCCCCCGGGGCGGGGAGCTGTTTTTT. It codes for CASSPGGPRGGELFF. The V call is TRBV25-1, the J call TRBJ2-2; 8 bases are a match to TRBD1. CDR3 length equals 15 residues. Germline-derived CDR1 and CDR2 are MGHDK and SYGVNS. V dropped 6 bases and J dropped 7; count of bases not matched to a gene: 10. Using reference TRBV25-1 and TRBJ2-2 for the parts outside the CDR3, the full variable domain is EADIYQTPRYLVIGTGKKITLECSQTMGHDKMYWYQQDPGMELHLIHYSYGVNSTEKGDLSSESTVSRIRTEHFPLTLESARPSHTSQYLCASSPGGPRGGELFFGEGSRLTVL.